A single sample gave rise to the 27 T cell receptor beta chains below, sequenced in a study of CD8 T cells in Susac syndrome. RNA, at about 0.45 to 1 ug, was reverse transcribed with random hexamers. TCRdb ran MiXCR on the immunoSEQ multiplex PCR reads and lists one entry per CDR3 protein. Of about 290,000 distinct CDR3 sequences listed, approximately 89% are singletons. Sequencing was done on a sample of CD8+ T cells from PBMCs. The origin of the receptors is a human donor with multiple sclerosis.

The rearrangement joins TRBV12-3 or TRBV12-4 to TRBJ1-5; the D is unclear. This CDR3 contains 15 residues. V was shortened by 4 bases and J by 0 bases, with 10 bases between the two germline ends. The CDR3 sequence: CASSSRRFSNQPQHF. As DNA, the CDR3 is TGTGCCAGCAGTTCGCGACGGTTTAGCAATCAGCCCCAGCATTTT.

This clonotype has a handful of counts. The genes are TRBV4-1 and TRBJ1-2; 8 bases line up with TRBD1. Germline V gives CDR1 MGHRA, CDR2 YSYEKL. The ends lost 3 bases at V and 5 bases at J; junction bases unmatched: 8. The CDR3 has 15 amino acids. The CDR3 loop is CASSHLQGARYGYTF. CDR3 sequence (DNA): TGCGCCAGCAGCCATCTCCAGGGGGCAAGGTATGGCTACACCTTC.

V gene TRBV6-1 combines with J gene TRBJ2-1, with 7 bases identical to TRBD2. The CDR3 consists of 17 residues. The germline CDR1 and CDR2 sequences are MNHNS and SASEGT. V lost 6 bases to trimming and J lost 3 bases; unmatched junction nucleotides: 14. This CDR3 is CASSPRAGVDYYNEQFF. The CDR3 region has the DNA TGTGCCAGCAGCCCTCGGGCGGGAGTGGACTACTACAATGAGCAGTTCTTC.

V usage is TRBV5-6 and J usage is TRBJ2-7; D gene ambiguous. This CDR3 region has 14 residues. Germline assignment: CDR1 SGHDT and CDR2 YYEEEE. V was shortened by 6 bases and J by 0 bases, with 13 bases between the two germline ends. CDR3 DNA: TGTGCCAGCACAGGCCTCCCCTCCTCCTACGAGCAGTACTTC. Amino acid sequence: CASTGLPSSYEQYF.

This clonotype was picked up one time. This chain joins TRBV9 and TRBJ2-5, with TRBD1 matching 10 bases. With 0 bases clipped from V and 5 bases from J, the junction kept 19 bases outside the gene matches. CDR3 length: 20 amino acids. CDR1 SGDLS and CDR2 YYNGEE come from the germline V gene. CDR3 residues: CASSVEGVGQGNPPTETQYF. Here the CDR3 DNA reads TGTGCCAGCAGCGTAGAAGGGGTGGGACAGGGGAACCCTCCAACGGAGACCCAGTACTTC.

Only one count was recorded for this clonotype. The genes are TRBV7-9 and TRBJ1-1, with a tentative D call TRBD1 (5 bases). V dropped 1 base and J dropped 5 bases, with 11 bases sitting between them. This CDR3 has 14 residues. Germline loops: CDR1 SEHNR, CDR2 FQNEAQ (reference sequence). The CDR3 spells CASSLGAGWTEAFF. CDR3 coding DNA: TGTGCCAGCAGCTTAGGTGCAGGGTGGACTGAAGCTTTCTTT.

This clonotype appeared once. The chain carries TRBV27 and TRBJ2-2; 12 positions match TRBD1. The CDR3 is 16 amino acids. Trimming cost V 4 bases and J 8 bases; bases outside gene matches: 8. The germline V gene encodes CDR1 MNHEY and CDR2 SMNVEV (reference sequence). This CDR3 is CASSSGWGQGAGELFF. DNA of the CDR3: TGTGCCAGCAGTTCAGGTTGGGGACAGGGGGCAGGGGAGCTGTTTTTT.

As for this clonotype: At one boundary the junction diverges from the germline segment, which might be a read error. V gene TRBV20-1 combines with J gene TRBJ2-5; 10 bases line up with TRBD1. The V gene's germline CDR1 is DFQATT and CDR2 SNEGSKA (reference sequence). The CDR3 spans 14 residues. The CDR3 sequence: CSARETGGWETQYF. Written as DNA, the CDR3 is TGCAGTGCGAGAGAGACAGGGGGCTGGGAGACCCAGTACTTC.

The chain links TRBV27 to TRBJ2-7; the D is unclear. The V end lost 3 bases, the J end lost 6 bases, and 15 bases lay between the germline ends. Per germline, CDR1 MNHEY and CDR2 SMNVEV (reference sequence). The CDR3 is made up of 14 amino acids. The DNA of the CDR3 is TGTGCCAGCAGTTTTAGGGATGGGATGGCCGAGCAGTACTTC. Protein product: CASSFRDGMAEQYF.

The chain has TRBV2 and TRBJ2-7; 12 bases align to TRBD2. CDR3 size: 14 residues. The V gene's germline CDR1 is SNHLY and CDR2 FYNNEI. V was clipped by 6 bases and J by 4 bases; unmatched bases: 4. In DNA form, the CDR3 reads TGTGCCAGCAGAATGGGACTAGCGGGTTACGAGCAGTACTTC. As protein: CASRMGLAGYEQYF.

The V gene is TRBV6-5, the J gene TRBJ2-7, with a possible D match to TRBD2 (6 bases). The germline gives CDR1 MNHEY, CDR2 SVGAGI. The CDR3 sequence is 14 residues long. Trimming took 8 bases from V and 6 from J, leaving 20 bases between them. Written as DNA, the CDR3 is TGTGCCAGCCGTTCGCGGGGCGCGCTTGGCGAGCAGTACTTC. This gives the protein CASRSRGALGEQYF.

The V gene is TRBV28, the J gene TRBJ2-1; the match to TRBD2 covers 8 bases. V trimming: 4 bases; J trimming: 2 bases; junction bases outside the gene matches: 7. The CDR3 consists of 16 residues. Germline V gene sequence: CDR1 MDHEN, CDR2 SYDVKM. The CDR3 DNA follows: TGTGCCAGCAGTTCTCTATACGGGGGGGCCTACAATGAGCAGTTCTTC. Translated, it gives CASSSLYGGAYNEQFF. The full variable domain, in which reference TRBV28 and TRBJ2-1 provide the parts outside the CDR3, is DVKVTQSSRYLVKRTGEKVFLECVQDMDHENMFWYRQDPGLGLRLIYFSYDVKMKEKGDIPEGYSVSREKKERFSLILESASTNQTSMYLCASSSLYGGAYNEQFFGPGTRLTVL.

This rearrangement joins TRBV25-1 to TRBJ2-3; a weak D match, TRBD2 (6 bases). Trimming stripped 3 bases from V and 3 bases from J, with 16 bases between. This CDR3 has 16 residues. CDR1 is MGHDK and CDR2 is SYGVNS in the germline V gene. The CDR3 nucleotides read TGTGCCAGCAGTGATCCCGGGGTAGGGAGGACAGATACGCAGTATTTT. The encoded protein is CASSDPGVGRTDTQYF.

This clonotype was picked up one time. The chain has TRBV5-5 and TRBJ2-7; possibly TRBD2 for D (5 bases). The CDR3 sequence is 16 residues long. Deletions cut 3 bases from V and 7 bases from J, with 23 bases between. Germline-derived CDR1 and CDR2 are SGHKS and YYEKEE (reference sequence). CDR3 amino acids: CASSYIATQLSGEQYF. The CDR3 DNA reads as TGTGCCAGCAGCTACATAGCCACTCAGCTTTCGGGGGAGCAGTACTTC.

V and J are TRBV27 and TRBJ2-4; D ambiguous. Germline V CDR1 and CDR2: MNHEY, SMNVEV (reference sequence). This CDR3 spans 12 amino acids. V gave up 6 bases and J gave up 9 bases, with 12 bases separating them. The CDR3 nucleotides read TGTGCCAGCAGCCCCCGGAGAGGCATTCAGTACTTC. Translated: CASSPRRGIQYF.

The V call is TRBV5-1, the J call TRBJ1-1, with 9 bases aligning to TRBD1. The V gene's germline CDR1 is SGHRS and CDR2 YFSETQ. V lost 3 bases and J lost 7; bases outside the gene matches: 19. The CDR3 loop spans 18 amino acids. CDR3 sequence reads: CASSSGAGTGKYLGEAFF. As DNA, the CDR3 is TGCGCCAGCAGCTCCGGGGCTGGGACAGGGAAGTATTTGGGTGAAGCTTTCTTT.

The chain couples TRBV7-9 to TRBJ1-4; weak D call: TRBD1 (5 bases). Trimming took 11 bases from V and 2 from J, leaving 18 bases between them. The CDR3 loop spans 15 amino acids. Germline-derived CDR1 and CDR2 are SEHNR and FQNEAQ (reference sequence). CDR3 region: CAVPGVLSTNEKLFF. CDR3 coding DNA: TGTGCCGTCCCGGGGGTCTTAAGTACTAATGAAAAACTGTTTTTT.

The V and J genes are TRBV6-5 and TRBJ2-5; TRBD1 agrees at 11 bases. CDR3 length equals 16 residues. Unmatched junction bases numbered 4, after V lost 0 bases and J lost 4 bases. CDR1 and CDR2 (germline): MNHEY, SVGAGI. CDR3 coding DNA: TGTGCCAGCAGTTACTCGGGACAGGGGGGGAGAGAGACCCAGTACTTC. Amino acid sequence: CASSYSGQGGRETQYF.

The CDR3 region has the DNA TGTGCCACCCTATCGCCCCCCTTCGAGCAGTACTTC. Amino acid sequence: CATLSPPFEQYF. The gene calls are TRBV6-5 and TRBJ2-7; D ambiguous. The CDR3 is 12 amino acids. With 10 bases removed from V and 6 bases from J, the gap between germline ends came to 16 bases. Germline-derived CDR1 and CDR2 are MNHEY and SVGAGI.

V is TRBV19 and J is TRBJ2-7; D unresolved. With 11 bases removed from V and 3 bases from J, the gap between germline ends came to 14 bases. The CDR3 runs to 12 residues. CDR1 LNHDA and CDR2 SQIVND come from the germline V gene (reference sequence). The CDR3 is CASPVGFYEQYF. Written as DNA, the CDR3 is TGTGCCTCCCCCGTGGGTTTCTACGAGCAGTACTTC.

The chain couples TRBV7-9 to TRBJ1-5; D is unresolved. This CDR3 comprises 12 residues. Per the germline V gene, CDR1 is SEHNR and CDR2 is FQNEAQ (reference sequence). V was shortened by 1 base and J by 6 bases, with 4 bases between the two germline ends. DNA for the CDR3: TGTGCCAGCAGCTTAGGCCCTCAGCCCCAGCATTTT. Amino acids: CASSLGPQPQHF.

The rearrangement links TRBV29-1 to TRBJ2-7; TRBD1 matches 7 bases. Unmatched junction bases numbered 5, after V lost 6 bases and J lost 3 bases. CDR1 and CDR2 (germline): SQVTM, ANQGSEA. This CDR3 is built from 12 residues. The CDR3 nucleotides read TGCAGCGTGGGGGACAGCTACTACGAGCAGTACTTC. Amino acid sequence: CSVGDSYYEQYF.

This chain connects TRBV27 to TRBJ2-7, with 10 positions matching TRBD2. Germline lookup yields CDR1 MNHEY and CDR2 SMNVEV (reference sequence). The length of the CDR3 is 13 residues. Trimming took 8 bases from V and 1 from J; bases not matched to a gene: 2. For the CDR3, the DNA is TGTGCCAGCGGACTAGCGGAGTCCTACGAGCAGTACTTC. It specifies CASGLAESYEQYF.

The J gene is TRBJ1-5, the V gene TRBV20-1; D not certain. V dropped 0 bases and J dropped 7 bases, with 13 bases sitting between them. This CDR3 region has 14 residues. Germline CDR1 DFQATT, CDR2 SNEGSKA (reference sequence). CDR3 DNA: TGCAGTGCTAGAGAGCCCCTAGAAGGACAGCCCCAGCATTTT. Translated, it gives CSAREPLEGQPQHF.

The rearrangement uses TRBV11-2 and TRBJ2-3; 13 bases are a match to TRBD2. The V and J ends lost 5 bases and 6 bases, in that order; junction bases with no gene match: 11. Germline V gives CDR1 SGHAT, CDR2 FQNNGV. This CDR3 is built from 17 residues. In DNA form, the CDR3 reads TGTGCCAGCAGCCAAGGGGGACTAGCGGGGATGGGCGATACGCAGTATTTT. As protein: CASSQGGLAGMGDTQYF.

This clonotype was observed once. The rearrangement uses TRBV27 and TRBJ2-2; possibly TRBD1 for D (5 bases). This CDR3 has 16 residues. Germline V gene data show CDR1 as MNHEY and CDR2 as SMNVEV (reference sequence). V dropped 6 bases and J dropped 6 bases, with 20 bases sitting between them. Here the CDR3 DNA reads TGTGCCAGCAGAAAAAAGGGGTGGGGTTTGGCCGGGGAGCTGTTTTTT. Translating gives CASRKKGWGLAGELFF.

The chain joins TRBV2 to TRBJ2-4; perhaps TRBD2 as D (7 bases). CDR1 SNHLY and CDR2 FYNNEI come from the germline V gene. Trimming cost V 6 bases and J 4 bases, with 10 bases left between them. The CDR3 totals 13 residues. CDR3 loop: CASSGGTKNIQYF. In DNA, the CDR3 is TGTGCCAGCAGCGGGGGGACAAAAAACATTCAGTACTTC. The complete variable domain, with remaining parts taken from reference TRBV2 and TRBJ2-4, reads EPEVTQTPSHQVTQMGQEVILRCVPISNHLYFYWYRQILGQKVEFLVSFYNNEISEKSEIFDDQFSVERPDGSNFTLKIRSTKLEDSAMYFCASSGGTKNIQYFGAGTRLSVL.